This T cell receptor (beta chain) was observed in a study of T-cell reconstitution after alpha-beta-depleted transplantation in children. Researchers prepared the TCRbeta library using unique molecular identifiers, the study reports. TCRdb re-called the PCR reads with MiXCR, one entry per CDR3 protein. Of nearly 550,000 distinct CDR3 sequences listed, approximately 20% are singletons. The source material was PBMCs from the stem cell graft donor, sampled from the stem cell graft. The receptor was derived from a human donor who donated a stem cell graft to a child with acute lymphoblastic leukemia.

Written as DNA, the CDR3 is TGTGCCAGCAGCTTAGCCGGAAACGGGGTTGATACGCAGTATTTT. Encoded protein: CASSLAGNGVDTQYF. The chain links TRBV7-2 to TRBJ2-3; tentative D call: TRBD2 (5 bases). Trimming removed 0 bases from V and 6 bases from J, with 13 bases in between. This CDR3 contains 15 residues. Germline V gives CDR1 SGHTA, CDR2 FQGNSA.